Listed here are 16 T cell receptor beta chains from one sample, sequenced in a study of early T cells in non-severe SARS-CoV-2 infection. MiXCR, run by TCRdb on the 5' RACE reads, gives a single entry per CDR3 protein. Of some 60,000 distinct CDR3 sequences in the sample, roughly a tenth are singletons; the top ten hold 1.2%. The source material was whole blood. All receptors come from an adult who was a healthcare worker with PCR-confirmed SARS-CoV-2 infection or an uninfected control (not recorded which).

A few counts support this clonotype. The J gene is TRBJ2-3, the V gene TRBV20-1; possibly TRBD1 for D (5 bases). Germline V CDR1 and CDR2: DFQATT, SNEGSKA (reference sequence). The V end was cut by 3 bases, the J end by 5 bases, with 12 bases between. The CDR3 extends over 13 amino acids. In nucleotides, the CDR3 is TGCAGTGCTAGTCTGGCAGGGAAAGATACGCAGTATTTT. Its translation: CSASLAGKDTQYF.

In its sample, this clonotype was seen a few times. V and J are TRBV3-1 and TRBJ2-3; no firm D call. CDR1 is LGHDT and CDR2 is YNNKEL in the germline V gene (reference sequence). The CDR3 consists of 17 residues. Trimming removed 4 bases from V and 7 bases from J, with 24 bases in between. In DNA form, the CDR3 reads TGTGCCAGCAGCCCACAACGGACCGGCACTTCGGGTTATACGCAGTATTTT. This gives the protein CASSPQRTGTSGYTQYF.

This clonotype was counted many times. This chain connects TRBV9 to TRBJ2-4, with D possibly TRBD1 on 6 matching bases. The CDR3 is 12 residues long. V shed 4 bases and J shed 9 bases, with 11 bases lying between them. The germline V gene has CDR1 SGDLS and CDR2 YYNGEE. The CDR3 DNA follows: TGTGCCAGCAGCACTACAGGGAGCATTCAGTACTTC. Translating it yields CASSTTGSIQYF.

The rearrangement joins TRBV4-1 to TRBJ2-2, with D tentatively TRBD1 (6 bases). The CDR3 covers 15 residues. In germline, CDR1 is MGHRA, CDR2 YSYEKL. Trimming took off 5 bases at V and 0 bases at J, with 10 bases between the two ends. The CDR3 DNA is TGCGCCAGCAGCGAAGGACAGACGAACACCGGGGAGCTGTTTTTT. Translated, it gives CASSEGQTNTGELFF.

This clonotype was recorded many times. This chain links TRBV29-1 with TRBJ1-1; D ambiguous. CDR1 SQVTM and CDR2 ANQGSEA come from the germline V gene. Trimming took 4 bases from V and 1 from J, leaving 10 bases between them. There are 13 residues in the CDR3. CDR3 protein: CSVAREANTEAFF. The CDR3 nucleotides read TGCAGCGTTGCGAGAGAAGCGAACACTGAAGCTTTCTTT.

This clonotype was picked up a small number of times. The chain has TRBV6-5 and TRBJ1-1; 7 bases line up with TRBD1. Losses at the gene ends were 6 bases for V and 6 bases for J; bases not matched to a gene: 4. This CDR3 is 12 amino acids long. The germline gives CDR1 MNHEY, CDR2 SVGAGI. This CDR3 is CASSLTGAEAFF. For the CDR3, the DNA is TGTGCCAGCAGCCTCACAGGGGCTGAAGCTTTCTTT.

The rearrangement uses TRBV14 and TRBJ2-1; 7 bases are a match to TRBD1. V lost 3 bases to trimming and J lost 11 bases; unmatched junction nucleotides: 1. CDR3 length equals 11 residues. CDR1 SGHDN and CDR2 FVKESK come from the germline V gene. The CDR3 DNA follows: TGTGCCAGCAGCCAGGGACAGAAGCAGTTCTTC. Protein: CASSQGQKQFF. Complete variable domain (other parts from reference TRBV14 and TRBJ2-1): EAGVTQFPSHSVIEKGQTVTLRCDPISGHDNLYWYRRVMGKEIKFLLHFVKESKQDESGMPNNRFLAERTGGTYSTLKVQPAELEDSGVYFCASSQGQKQFFGPGTRLTVL.

This clonotype was seen only a few times. CDR3: CASSLAPDYGYTF. CDR3 nucleotides: TGTGCCAGCAGCTTAGCACCAGATTATGGCTACACCTTC. This chain connects TRBV7-2 to TRBJ1-2; D is undetermined. The CDR3 has 13 residues. V dropped 0 bases and J dropped 5 bases, with 7 bases sitting between them. Germline V gene data show CDR1 as SGHTA and CDR2 as FQGNSA.

This clonotype was seen more than once but under ten times. CDR3 nucleotide sequence: TGTGCCAGCAGCCAACGGGACAGGAAAAAGTATGGCTACACCTTC. This sequence encodes CASSQRDRKKYGYTF. The V call is TRBV3-1, the J call TRBJ1-2; 8 bases are a match to TRBD1. CDR1 LGHDT and CDR2 YNNKEL come from the germline V gene (reference sequence). The CDR3 covers 15 residues. Trimming took 2 bases from V and 5 from J; bases not matched to a gene: 7.

This clonotype appeared a few times. The rearrangement uses TRBV4-1 and TRBJ1-1, with 7 bases fitting TRBD1. The germline gives CDR1 MGHRA, CDR2 YSYEKL. CDR3 length equals 14 residues. V shed 1 base and J 11 bases; nucleotides not matched to a gene: 10. The CDR3 DNA sequence: TGCGCCAGCAGCCAAGGACCAGGGGGAGTTGACGCTTTCTTT. Translating gives CASSQGPGGVDAFF.

The chain couples TRBV6-1 to TRBJ1-6; 10 bases fit TRBD1. Germline trimming cut 5 bases from V and 2 bases from J; bases unmatched to any gene: 6. Germline lookup yields CDR1 MNHNS and CDR2 SASEGT. The CDR3 length is 17 residues. CDR3: CASSSGTGDPYNSPLHF. CDR3 bases: TGTGCCAGCAGTTCCGGGACAGGGGATCCCTATAATTCACCCCTCCACTTT.

This clonotype was counted between two and nine times. The V call is TRBV2, the J call TRBJ1-1; D is undetermined. V lost 4 bases and J 3 bases, leaving 12 bases between the germline ends. Germline V gives CDR1 SNHLY, CDR2 FYNNEI. This CDR3 spans 14 amino acids. The CDR3 sequence is CASSVRFSDTEAFF. CDR3 nucleotides: TGTGCCAGCAGTGTTCGGTTCTCGGACACTGAAGCTTTCTTT.

This clonotype was recorded many times. The rearrangement uses TRBV10-3 and TRBJ2-6; D not resolved. V lost 1 base and J lost 0, with 4 bases in between. Germline CDR1 ENHRY, CDR2 SYGVKD. The CDR3 sequence is 15 residues long. DNA of the CDR3: TGTGCCATCAGTGAGTTCATCTCTGGGGCCAACGTCCTGACTTTC. Its translation: CAISEFISGANVLTF.

This clonotype is a singleton in its sample. The J gene is TRBJ1-4, the V gene TRBV15; D perhaps matches TRBD1 (5 bases). With 3 bases removed from V and 8 bases from J, the gap between germline ends came to 16 bases. This CDR3 is built from 15 residues. The V gene's germline CDR1 is LNHNV and CDR2 YYDKDF (reference sequence). In DNA form, the CDR3 reads TGTGCCACCAGCAGGGGACGGCACGCGGAAGAAAAACTGTTTTTT. Protein product: CATSRGRHAEEKLFF.

V usage is TRBV19 and J usage is TRBJ1-5; D uncertain. The length of the CDR3 is 15 residues. Trimming left V 6 bases short and J 0 bases short, with 12 bases between. Per the germline V gene, CDR1 is LNHDA and CDR2 is SQIVND (reference sequence). This CDR3 is CASRLAEASNQPQHF. As DNA, the CDR3 is TGTGCCAGTAGGCTGGCGGAAGCTAGCAATCAGCCCCAGCATTTT. Full variable domain (remainder filled in from reference TRBV19 and TRBJ1-5): DGGITQSPKYLFRKEGQNVTLSCEQNLNHDAMYWYRQDPGQGLRLIYYSQIVNDFQKGDIAEGYSVSREKKESFPLTVTSAQKNPTAFYLCASRLAEASNQPQHFGDGTRLSIL.

The CDR3 DNA sequence: TGTGCCAGCAGCAGAGCGAACACCGGGGAGCTGTTTTTT. This encodes CASSRANTGELFF. The gene calls are TRBV7-2 and TRBJ2-2; no clear D. Trimming pared 5 bases from V and 0 bases from J, leaving 4 bases between. CDR3 length: 13 amino acids. CDR1 and CDR2 (germline): SGHTA, FQGNSA.